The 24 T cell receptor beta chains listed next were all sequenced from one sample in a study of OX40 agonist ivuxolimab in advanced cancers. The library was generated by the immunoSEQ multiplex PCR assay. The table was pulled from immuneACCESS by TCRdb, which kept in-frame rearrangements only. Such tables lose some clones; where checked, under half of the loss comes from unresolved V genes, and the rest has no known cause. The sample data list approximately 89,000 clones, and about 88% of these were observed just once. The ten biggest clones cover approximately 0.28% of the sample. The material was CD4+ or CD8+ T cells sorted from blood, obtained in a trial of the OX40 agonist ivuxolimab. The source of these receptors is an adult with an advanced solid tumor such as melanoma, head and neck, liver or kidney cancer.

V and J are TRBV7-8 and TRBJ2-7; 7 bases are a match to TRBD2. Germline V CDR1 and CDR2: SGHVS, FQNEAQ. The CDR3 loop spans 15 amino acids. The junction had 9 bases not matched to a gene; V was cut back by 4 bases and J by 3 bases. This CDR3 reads CASSSFWGRDYEQYF. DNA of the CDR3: TGTGCCAGCAGCTCATTCTGGGGGAGGGACTACGAGCAGTACTTC.

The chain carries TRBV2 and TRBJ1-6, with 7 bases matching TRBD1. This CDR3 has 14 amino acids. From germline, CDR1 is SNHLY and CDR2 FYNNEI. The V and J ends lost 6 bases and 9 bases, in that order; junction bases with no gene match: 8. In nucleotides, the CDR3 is TGTGCCAGCAGCCAGGGGGGGGTAGGTTCACCCCTCCACTTT. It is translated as CASSQGGVGSPLHF.

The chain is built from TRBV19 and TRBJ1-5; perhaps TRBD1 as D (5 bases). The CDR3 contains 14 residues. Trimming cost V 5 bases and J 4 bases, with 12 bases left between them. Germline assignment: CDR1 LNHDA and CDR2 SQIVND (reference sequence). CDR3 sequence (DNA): TGTGCCAGTAGTCTCGACAGACCAAATCAGCCCCAGCATTTT. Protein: CASSLDRPNQPQHF.

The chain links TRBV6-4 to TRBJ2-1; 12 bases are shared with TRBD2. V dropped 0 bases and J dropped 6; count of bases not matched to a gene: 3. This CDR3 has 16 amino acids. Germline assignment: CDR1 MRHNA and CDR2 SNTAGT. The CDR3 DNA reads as TGTGCCAGCAGTGACTCGATACTAGCGGGGGGCAATGAGCAGTTCTTC. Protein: CASSDSILAGGNEQFF.

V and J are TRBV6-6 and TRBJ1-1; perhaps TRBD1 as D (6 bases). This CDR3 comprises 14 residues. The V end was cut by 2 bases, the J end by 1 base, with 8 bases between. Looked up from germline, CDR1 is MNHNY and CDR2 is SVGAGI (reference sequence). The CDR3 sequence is CASSYPGQNTEAFF. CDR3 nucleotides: TGTGCCAGCAGTTACCCGGGACAGAACACTGAAGCTTTCTTT.

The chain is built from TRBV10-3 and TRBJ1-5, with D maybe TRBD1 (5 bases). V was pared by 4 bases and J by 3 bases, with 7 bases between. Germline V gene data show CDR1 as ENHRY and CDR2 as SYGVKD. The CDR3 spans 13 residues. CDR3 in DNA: TGTGCCATCAGTGCGACAGACAATCAGCCCCAGCATTTT. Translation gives CAISATDNQPQHF.

The CDR3: CASTGQGAPTEAFF. The CDR3 DNA follows: TGTGCCAGCACCGGACAGGGGGCGCCCACTGAAGCTTTCTTT. The rearrangement links TRBV7-9 to TRBJ1-1; 11 bases fit TRBD1. The V gene end was trimmed by 7 bases and the J gene end by 4 bases; junction bases not matched to a gene: 5. The germline V gene has CDR1 SEHNR and CDR2 FQNEAQ (reference sequence). This CDR3 contains 14 residues.

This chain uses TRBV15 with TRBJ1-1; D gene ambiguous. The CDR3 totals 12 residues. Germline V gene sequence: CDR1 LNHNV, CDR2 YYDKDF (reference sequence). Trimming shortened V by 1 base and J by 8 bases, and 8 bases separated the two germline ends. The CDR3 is CATSRAGREAFF. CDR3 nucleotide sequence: TGTGCCACCAGCAGAGCCGGGAGAGAAGCTTTCTTT.

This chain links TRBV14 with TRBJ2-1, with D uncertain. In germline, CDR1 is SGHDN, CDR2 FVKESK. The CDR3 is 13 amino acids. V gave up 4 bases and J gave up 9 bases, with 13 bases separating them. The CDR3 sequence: CASSPDLGSEQFF. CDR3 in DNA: TGTGCCAGCAGCCCTGACTTGGGCAGTGAGCAGTTCTTC.

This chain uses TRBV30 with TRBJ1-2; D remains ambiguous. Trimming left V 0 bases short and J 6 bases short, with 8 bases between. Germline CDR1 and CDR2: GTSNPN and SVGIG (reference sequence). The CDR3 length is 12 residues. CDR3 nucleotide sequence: TGTGCCTGGAGTGTGGGTGCGCATGGCTACACCTTC. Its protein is CAWSVGAHGYTF.

CDR3 coding DNA: TGTGCCAGCAGCTCACAGGGGGGGAACACTGAAGCTTTCTTT. It is translated as CASSSQGGNTEAFF. The chain carries TRBV7-6 and TRBJ1-1; 8 positions agree with TRBD1. Germline V gene lookup returns CDR1 SGHVS and CDR2 FNYEAQ. The CDR3 loop spans 14 amino acids. The V and J ends lost 4 bases and 1 base, in that order; junction bases with no gene match: 2.

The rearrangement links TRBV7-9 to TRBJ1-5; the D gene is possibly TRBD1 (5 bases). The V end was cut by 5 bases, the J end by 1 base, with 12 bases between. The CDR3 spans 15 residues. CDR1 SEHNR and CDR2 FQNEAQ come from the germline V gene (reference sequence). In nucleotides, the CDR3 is TGTGCCAGCAGCCTCGACAGATTAAGCAATCAGCCCCAGCATTTT. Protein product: CASSLDRLSNQPQHF.

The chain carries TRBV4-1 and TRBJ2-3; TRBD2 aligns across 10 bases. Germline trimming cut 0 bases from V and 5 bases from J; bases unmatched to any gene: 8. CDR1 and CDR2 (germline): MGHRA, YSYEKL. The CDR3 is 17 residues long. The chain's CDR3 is CASSQDAAGGPIDTQYF. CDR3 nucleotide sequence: TGCGCCAGCAGCCAAGATGCAGCGGGGGGGCCAATAGATACGCAGTATTTT.

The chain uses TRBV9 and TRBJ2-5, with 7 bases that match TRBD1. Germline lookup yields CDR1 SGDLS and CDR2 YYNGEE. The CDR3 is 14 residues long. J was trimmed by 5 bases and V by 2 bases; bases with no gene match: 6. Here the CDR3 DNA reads TGTGCCAGCAGCGTGACAGGGTCACGGGAGACCCAGTACTTC. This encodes CASSVTGSRETQYF.

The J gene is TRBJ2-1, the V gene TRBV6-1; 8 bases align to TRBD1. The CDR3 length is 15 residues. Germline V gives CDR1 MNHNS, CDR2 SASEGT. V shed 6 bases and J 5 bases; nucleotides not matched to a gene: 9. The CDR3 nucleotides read TGTGCCAGCAGCCTAGCTCCGACAGGGGACAATGAGCAGTTCTTC. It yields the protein CASSLAPTGDNEQFF.

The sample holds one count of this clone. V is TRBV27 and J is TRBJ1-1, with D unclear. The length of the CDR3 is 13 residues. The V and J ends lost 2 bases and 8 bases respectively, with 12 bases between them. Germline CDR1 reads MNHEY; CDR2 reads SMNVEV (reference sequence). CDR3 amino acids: CASSLKGIREAFF. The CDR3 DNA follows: TGTGCCAGCAGTTTAAAGGGTATACGGGAAGCTTTCTTT.

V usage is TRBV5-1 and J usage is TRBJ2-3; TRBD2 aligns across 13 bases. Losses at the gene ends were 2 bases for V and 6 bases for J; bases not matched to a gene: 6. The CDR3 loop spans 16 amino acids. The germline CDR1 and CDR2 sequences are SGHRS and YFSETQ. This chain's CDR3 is CASSLGLAGAGDTQYF. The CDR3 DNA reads TGCGCCAGCAGCTTAGGACTAGCGGGGGCTGGGGATACGCAGTATTTT.

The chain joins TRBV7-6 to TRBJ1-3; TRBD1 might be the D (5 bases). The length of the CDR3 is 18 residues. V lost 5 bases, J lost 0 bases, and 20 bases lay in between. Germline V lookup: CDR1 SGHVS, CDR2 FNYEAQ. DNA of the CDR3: TGTGCCAGCAGCCCGAACGGGCGTAGGGGCCTCTCTGGAAACACCATATATTTT. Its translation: CASSPNGRRGLSGNTIYF.

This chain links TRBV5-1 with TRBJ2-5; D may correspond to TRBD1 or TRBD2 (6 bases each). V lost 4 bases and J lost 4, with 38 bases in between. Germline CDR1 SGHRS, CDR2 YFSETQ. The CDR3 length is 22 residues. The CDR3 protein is CASSRGTRGAPSLRLGGETQYF. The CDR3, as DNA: TGCGCCAGCAGCCGAGGGACGAGGGGGGCACCAAGTCTGCGCCTAGGGGGAGAGACCCAGTACTTC. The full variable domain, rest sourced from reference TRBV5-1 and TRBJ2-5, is KAGVTQTPRYLIKTRGQQVTLSCSPISGHRSVSWYQQTPGQGLQFLFEYFSETQRNKGNFPGRFSGRQFSNSRSEMNVSTLELGDSALYLCASSRGTRGAPSLRLGGETQYFGPGTRLLVL.

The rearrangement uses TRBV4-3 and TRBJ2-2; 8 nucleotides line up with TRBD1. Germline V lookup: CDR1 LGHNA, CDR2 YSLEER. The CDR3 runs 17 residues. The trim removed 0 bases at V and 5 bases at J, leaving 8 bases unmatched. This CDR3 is CASSQDWAGGPTGELFF. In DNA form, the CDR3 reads TGCGCCAGCAGCCAAGATTGGGCAGGGGGCCCTACCGGGGAGCTGTTTTTT.

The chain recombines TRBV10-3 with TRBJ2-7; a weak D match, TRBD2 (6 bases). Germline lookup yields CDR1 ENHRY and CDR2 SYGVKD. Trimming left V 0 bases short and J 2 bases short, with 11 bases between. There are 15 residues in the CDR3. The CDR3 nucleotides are TGTGCCATCAGTGAGTCAATCGGGGAGGCCTACGAGCAGTACTTC. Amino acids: CAISESIGEAYEQYF.

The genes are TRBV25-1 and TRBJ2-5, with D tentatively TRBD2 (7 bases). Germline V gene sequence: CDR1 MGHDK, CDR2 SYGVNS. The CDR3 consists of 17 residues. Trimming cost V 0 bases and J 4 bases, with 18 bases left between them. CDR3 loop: CASSEYRGGQGGETQYF. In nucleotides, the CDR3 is TGTGCCAGCAGTGAATATAGGGGGGGGCAGGGTGGAGAGACCCAGTACTTC.

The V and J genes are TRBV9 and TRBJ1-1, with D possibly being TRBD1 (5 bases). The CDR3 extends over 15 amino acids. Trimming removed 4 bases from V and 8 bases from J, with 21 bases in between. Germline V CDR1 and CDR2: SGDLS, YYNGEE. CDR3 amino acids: CASSPSSGVTREAFF. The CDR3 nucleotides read TGTGCCAGCAGCCCCTCCTCGGGGGTCACACGGGAAGCTTTCTTT.

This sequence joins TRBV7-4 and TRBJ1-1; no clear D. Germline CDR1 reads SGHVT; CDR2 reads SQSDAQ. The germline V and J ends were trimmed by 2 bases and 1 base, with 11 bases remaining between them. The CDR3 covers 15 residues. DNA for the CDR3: TGTGCCAGCAGCTTAAAGGCACACCAGAACACTGAAGCTTTCTTT. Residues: CASSLKAHQNTEAFF.